These T cell receptor beta chains were read from a single sample in a study of identical twins. TCRdb redid the calling of the 5' RACE reads with MiXCR, one entry per CDR3 protein. The top ten clones hold about an eighth of a sample with roughly 720,000 distinct CDR3 sequences, 15% to 20% of them seen once. The data also belong to a second study, concerning T cells expressing NK-cell markers.

Sequencing was performed on PBMCs. The source is a young woman in good health. Both conserved end residues are part of each CDR3. The D gene is left open where the match is weak. Only some rows state a clone size, as once, few, many or a class for expanded clones.

size	V	D	J	CDR3	DNA
few	TRBV6-6	TRBD1	TRBJ2-7	CASSYDFPGGGYF	TGTGCCAGCAGTTACGATTTCCCAGGGGGCGGTTACTTC
-	TRBV5-1	-	TRBJ2-1	CASNLATGDYNEQFF	TGCGCCAGCAATTTAGCGACAGGAGATTACAATGAGCAGTTCTTC
many	TRBV6-1	-	TRBJ1-1	CASSGLIYEAFF	TGTGCCAGCAGTGGGCTGATATATGAAGCTTTCTTT
many	TRBV10-1	-	TRBJ2-7	CASSEGRDGTYEQYF	TGCGCCAGCAGTGAGGGAAGGGACGGGACCTACGAGCAGTACTTC
few	TRBV20-1	TRBD1	TRBJ2-7	CSAGRQGSYEQYF	TGCAGTGCTGGCCGACAGGGGTCATACGAGCAGTACTTC
-	TRBV18	TRBD1	TRBJ1-4	CASSPPGTGEKLFF	TGTGCCAGCTCACCACCGGGGACAGGGGAAAAACTGTTTTTT
few	TRBV20-1	-	TRBJ2-3	CSASIHSDTQYF	TGCAGTGCTAGTATCCACTCAGATACGCAGTATTTT
-	TRBV4-3	-	TRBJ1-5	CASSQEFSNQPQHF	TGCGCCAGCAGCCAAGAGTTTAGCAATCAGCCCCAGCATTTT
many	TRBV5-1	TRBD1	TRBJ1-2	CASSPGQGILGYTF	TGCGCCAGCTCCCCGGGACAGGGGATTTTGGGCTACACCTTC
few	TRBV14	-	TRBJ1-2	CASSPQGLGNYGYTF	TGTGCCAGCAGCCCCCAGGGTTTGGGAAACTATGGCTACACCTTC
few	TRBV7-2	TRBD2	TRBJ2-7	CASSRTSGNWEQYF	TGTGCCAGCAGCCGAACTAGCGGGAATTGGGAGCAGTACTTC
-	TRBV7-6	-	TRBJ2-5	CASSAGATQYF	TGTGCCAGCAGCGCCGGTGCGACCCAGTACTTC
-	TRBV20-1	-	TRBJ2-1	CSAMLGGEQFF	TGCAGTGCTATGTTGGGGGGCGAGCAGTTCTTC
-	TRBV5-6	-	TRBJ2-7	CASSLERTNYEQYF	TGTGCCAGCAGCTTGGAGCGCACAAACTACGAGCAGTACTTC
few	TRBV5-5	-	TRBJ1-2	CASSLGGAPYGYTF	TGTGCCAGCAGCTTGGGGGGCGCGCCCTATGGCTACACCTTC
few	TRBV7-9	-	TRBJ1-2	CASSVPVYGYTF	TGTGCCAGCAGCGTACCGGTCTATGGCTACACCTTC
-	TRBV20-1	TRBD1	TRBJ1-1	CSASLQGGFIAFF	TGCAGTGCTAGCCTTCAGGGGGGCTTTATCGCTTTCTTT
-	TRBV12-3/TRBV12-4	-	TRBJ2-7	CASSYSDRDFYEQYF	TGTGCCAGCAGTTACTCTGACCGGGACTTCTACGAGCAGTACTTC
-	TRBV6-2/TRBV6-3	TRBD2	TRBJ2-3	CASKLAGTDTQYF	TGTGCCAGCAAACTAGCGGGAACTGATACGCAGTATTTT
-	TRBV20-1	-	TRBJ2-7	CSASPKTDFPGSHEQYF	TGCAGTGCTAGCCCAAAAACAGACTTCCCAGGAAGTCACGAGCAGTACTTC
many	TRBV6-1	TRBD1	TRBJ1-4	CASLDRGHEKLFF	TGTGCCAGCTTAGACAGGGGCCATGAAAAACTGTTTTTT
once	TRBV28	-	TRBJ2-3	CASRKAWGFLSTDTQYF	TGTGCCAGCAGGAAAGCTTGGGGGTTCCTGAGCACAGATACGCAGTATTTT
-	TRBV20-1	TRBD1	TRBJ2-3	CSGISRDRATDTQYF	TGCAGTGGCATCTCCCGGGACAGGGCCACAGATACGCAGTATTTT
few	TRBV6-1	TRBD2	TRBJ2-3	CASSTLAGRFSDTQYF	TGTGCCAGCAGTACATTAGCGGGGAGATTTTCAGATACGCAGTATTTT
-	TRBV20-1	TRBD1	TRBJ1-3	CSARGTGAGNTIYF	TGCAGTGCCCGGGGGACAGGGGCTGGAAACACCATATATTTT
-	TRBV12-3/TRBV12-4	-	TRBJ1-1	CASTDTGEAFF	TGTGCCAGCACCGATACAGGTGAAGCTTTCTTT